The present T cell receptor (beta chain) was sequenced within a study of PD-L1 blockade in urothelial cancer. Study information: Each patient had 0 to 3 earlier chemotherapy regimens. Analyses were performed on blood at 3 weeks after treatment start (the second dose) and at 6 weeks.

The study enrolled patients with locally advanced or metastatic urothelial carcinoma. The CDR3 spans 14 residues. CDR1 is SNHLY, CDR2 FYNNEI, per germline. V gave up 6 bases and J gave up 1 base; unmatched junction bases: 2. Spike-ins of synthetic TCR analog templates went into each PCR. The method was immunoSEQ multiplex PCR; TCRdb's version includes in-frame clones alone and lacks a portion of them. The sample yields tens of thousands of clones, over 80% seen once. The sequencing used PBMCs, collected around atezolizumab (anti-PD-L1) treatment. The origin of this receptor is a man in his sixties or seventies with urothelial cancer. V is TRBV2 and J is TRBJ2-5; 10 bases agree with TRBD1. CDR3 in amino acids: CASSGTGAQETQYF. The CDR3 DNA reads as TGTGCCAGCAGCGGGACAGGGGCCCAAGAGACCCAGTACTTC.